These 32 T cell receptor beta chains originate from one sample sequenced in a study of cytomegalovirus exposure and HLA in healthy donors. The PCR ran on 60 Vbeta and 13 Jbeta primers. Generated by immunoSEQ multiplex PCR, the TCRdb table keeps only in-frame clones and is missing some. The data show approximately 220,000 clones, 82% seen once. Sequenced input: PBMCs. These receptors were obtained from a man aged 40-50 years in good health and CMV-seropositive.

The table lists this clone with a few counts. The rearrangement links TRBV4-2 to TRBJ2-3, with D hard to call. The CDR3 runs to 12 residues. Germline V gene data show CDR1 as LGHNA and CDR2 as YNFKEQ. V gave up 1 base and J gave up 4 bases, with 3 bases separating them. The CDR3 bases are TGTGCCAGCAGCCAAGGAGCAGATACGCAGTATTTT. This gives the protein CASSQGADTQYF.

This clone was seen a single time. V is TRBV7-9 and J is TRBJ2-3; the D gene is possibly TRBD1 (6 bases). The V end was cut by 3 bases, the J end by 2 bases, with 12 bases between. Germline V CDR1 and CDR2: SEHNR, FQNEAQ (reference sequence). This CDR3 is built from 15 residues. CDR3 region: CASSFDRIPTDTQYF. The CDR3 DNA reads TGTGCCAGCAGCTTCGACAGGATTCCCACAGATACGCAGTATTTT.

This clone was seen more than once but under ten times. CDR3 sequence (DNA): TGTGCCAGCTCACCACCCAGGTCTACCGGGGAGCTGTTTTTT. Encoded protein: CASSPPRSTGELFF. V is TRBV18 and J is TRBJ2-2, with unresolved D. Germline CDR1 and CDR2: KGHSH and LQKENI. CDR3 length: 14 amino acids. The V end lost 0 bases, the J end lost 5 bases, and 7 bases lay between the germline ends.

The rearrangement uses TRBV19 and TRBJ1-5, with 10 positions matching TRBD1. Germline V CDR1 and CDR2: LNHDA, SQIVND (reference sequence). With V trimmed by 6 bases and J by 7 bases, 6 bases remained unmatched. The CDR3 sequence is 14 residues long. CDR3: CASSPTGGRQPQHF. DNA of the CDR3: TGTGCCAGTAGCCCGACAGGGGGCAGGCAGCCCCAGCATTTT.

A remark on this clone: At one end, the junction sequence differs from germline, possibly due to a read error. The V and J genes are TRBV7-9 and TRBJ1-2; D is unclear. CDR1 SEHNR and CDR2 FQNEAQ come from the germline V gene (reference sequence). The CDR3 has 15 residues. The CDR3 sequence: CASSLLLRDRETVVF. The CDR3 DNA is TGTGCCAGCAGCTTATTGCTTCGCGACCGGGAAACGGTGGTTTTC.

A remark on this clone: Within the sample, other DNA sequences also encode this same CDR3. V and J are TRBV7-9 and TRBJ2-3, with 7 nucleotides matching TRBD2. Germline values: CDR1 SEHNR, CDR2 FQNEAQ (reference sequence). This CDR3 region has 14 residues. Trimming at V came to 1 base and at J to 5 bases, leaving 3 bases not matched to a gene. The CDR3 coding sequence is TGTGCCAGCAGCTTAGGGGGGGGAGTAGATACGCAGTATTTT. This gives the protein CASSLGGGVDTQYF.

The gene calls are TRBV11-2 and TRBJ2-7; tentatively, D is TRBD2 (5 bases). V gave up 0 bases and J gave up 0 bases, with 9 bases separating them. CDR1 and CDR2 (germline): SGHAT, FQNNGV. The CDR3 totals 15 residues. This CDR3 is CASSLEPGTSYEQYF. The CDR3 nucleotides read TGTGCCAGCAGCTTAGAACCGGGAACCTCCTACGAGCAGTACTTC.

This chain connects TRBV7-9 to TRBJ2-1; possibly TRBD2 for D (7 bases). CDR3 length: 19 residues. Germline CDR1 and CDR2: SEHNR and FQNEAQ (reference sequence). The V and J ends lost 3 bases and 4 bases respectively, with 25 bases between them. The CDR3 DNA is TGTGCCAGCAGCTTTGGGGGTCTAGCTGGGGAGGGGGTATACAATGAGCAGTTCTTC. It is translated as CASSFGGLAGEGVYNEQFF.

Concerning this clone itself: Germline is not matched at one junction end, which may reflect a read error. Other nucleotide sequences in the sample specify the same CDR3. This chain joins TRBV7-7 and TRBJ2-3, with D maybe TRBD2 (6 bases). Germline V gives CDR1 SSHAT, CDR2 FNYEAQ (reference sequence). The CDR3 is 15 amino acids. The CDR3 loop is CASSLGGASTDTQYF. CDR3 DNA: TGTGCTAGCAGCTTAGGCGGGGCTAGCACAGATACGCAGTATTTT.

The CDR3 nucleotides read TGTGCCAGCAGCCCGACTAGCGGGAGCACAGATACGCAGTATTTT. As protein: CASSPTSGSTDTQYF. The chain employs TRBV7-6 and TRBJ2-3, with 10 positions matching TRBD2. The germline gives CDR1 SGHVS, CDR2 FNYEAQ. CDR3 length: 15 amino acids. J gave up 0 bases and V 5 bases, and 2 bases lay outside the gene matches.

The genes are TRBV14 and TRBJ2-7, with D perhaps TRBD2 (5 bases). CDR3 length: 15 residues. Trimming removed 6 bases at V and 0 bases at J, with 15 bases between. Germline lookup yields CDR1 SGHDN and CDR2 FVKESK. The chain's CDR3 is CASRSSGYSSYEQYF. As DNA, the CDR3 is TGTGCCAGCAGGTCGTCGGGATATAGCTCCTACGAGCAGTACTTC.

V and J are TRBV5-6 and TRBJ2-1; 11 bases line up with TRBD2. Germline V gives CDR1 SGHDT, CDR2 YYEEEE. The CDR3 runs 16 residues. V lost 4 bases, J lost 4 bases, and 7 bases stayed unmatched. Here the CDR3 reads CASSIAGTSGYNEQFF. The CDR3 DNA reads TGTGCCAGCAGCATAGCCGGGACTAGCGGATACAATGAGCAGTTCTTC.

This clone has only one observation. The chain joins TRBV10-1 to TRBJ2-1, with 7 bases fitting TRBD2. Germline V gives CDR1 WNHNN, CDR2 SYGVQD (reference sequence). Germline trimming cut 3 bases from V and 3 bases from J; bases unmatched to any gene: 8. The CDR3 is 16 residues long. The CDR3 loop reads CASSEGAGALYNEQFF. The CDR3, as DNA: TGCGCCAGCAGTGAAGGTGCGGGAGCCCTCTACAATGAGCAGTTCTTC.

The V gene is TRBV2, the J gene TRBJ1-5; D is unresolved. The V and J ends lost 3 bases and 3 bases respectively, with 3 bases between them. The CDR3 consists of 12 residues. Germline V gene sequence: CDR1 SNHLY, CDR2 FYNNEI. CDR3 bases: TGTGCCAGCAGTGATTACAATCAGCCCCAGCATTTT. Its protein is CASSDYNQPQHF.

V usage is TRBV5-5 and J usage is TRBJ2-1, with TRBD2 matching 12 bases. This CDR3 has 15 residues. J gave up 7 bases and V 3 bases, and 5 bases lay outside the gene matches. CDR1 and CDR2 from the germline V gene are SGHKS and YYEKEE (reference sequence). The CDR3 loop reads CASSSTSGRRNEQFF. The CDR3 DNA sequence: TGTGCCAGCAGCTCGACTAGCGGGAGAAGGAATGAGCAGTTCTTC.

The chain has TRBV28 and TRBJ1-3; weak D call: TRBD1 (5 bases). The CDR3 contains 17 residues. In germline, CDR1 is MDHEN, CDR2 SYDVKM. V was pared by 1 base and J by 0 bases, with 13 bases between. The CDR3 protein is CASSLFSRAISGNTIYF. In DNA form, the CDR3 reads TGTGCCAGCAGTTTATTTAGCAGGGCGATCTCTGGAAACACCATATATTTT.

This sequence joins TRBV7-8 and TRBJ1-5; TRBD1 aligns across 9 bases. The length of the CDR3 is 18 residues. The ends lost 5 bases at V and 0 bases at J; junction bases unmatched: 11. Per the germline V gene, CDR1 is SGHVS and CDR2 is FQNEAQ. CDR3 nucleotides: TGTGCCAGCAGCCCTCGCCCGGGACAGGGCTATAGCAATCAGCCCCAGCATTTT. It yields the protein CASSPRPGQGYSNQPQHF.

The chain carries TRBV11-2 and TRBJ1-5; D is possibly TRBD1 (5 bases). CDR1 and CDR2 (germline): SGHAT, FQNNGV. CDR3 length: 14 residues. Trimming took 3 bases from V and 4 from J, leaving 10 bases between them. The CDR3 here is CASSLGGGNQPQHF. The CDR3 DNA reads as TGTGCCAGCAGCTTGGGGGGTGGGAATCAGCCCCAGCATTTT.

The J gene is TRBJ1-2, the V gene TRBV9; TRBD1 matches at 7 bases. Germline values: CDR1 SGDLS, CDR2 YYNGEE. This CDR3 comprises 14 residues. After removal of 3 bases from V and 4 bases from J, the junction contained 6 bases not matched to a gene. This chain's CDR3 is CASSGQGWGYGYTF. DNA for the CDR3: TGTGCCAGCAGCGGACAGGGATGGGGCTATGGCTACACCTTC. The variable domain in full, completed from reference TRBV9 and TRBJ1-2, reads DSGVTQTPKHLITATGQRVTLRCSPRSGDLSVYWYQQSLDQGLQFLIQYYNGEERAKGNILERFSAQQFPDLHSELNLSSLELGDSALYFCASSGQGWGYGYTFGSGTRLTVV.

DNA of the CDR3: TGCGCCAGCAGCTTCGGAGGGGAGACCCAGTACTTC. This codes for CASSFGGETQYF. V usage is TRBV4-1 and J usage is TRBJ2-5; tentative D call: TRBD2 (6 bases). V lost 5 bases and J lost 5, with 9 bases in between. Germline loops: CDR1 MGHRA, CDR2 YSYEKL. This CDR3 spans 12 amino acids.

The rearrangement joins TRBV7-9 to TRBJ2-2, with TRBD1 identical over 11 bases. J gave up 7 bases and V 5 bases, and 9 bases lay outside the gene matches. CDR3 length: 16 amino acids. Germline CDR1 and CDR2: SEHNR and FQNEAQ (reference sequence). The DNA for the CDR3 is TGTGCCAGCAGCCACACCGGGACAGGGGGGGTCGGGGAGCTGTTTTTT. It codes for CASSHTGTGGVGELFF.

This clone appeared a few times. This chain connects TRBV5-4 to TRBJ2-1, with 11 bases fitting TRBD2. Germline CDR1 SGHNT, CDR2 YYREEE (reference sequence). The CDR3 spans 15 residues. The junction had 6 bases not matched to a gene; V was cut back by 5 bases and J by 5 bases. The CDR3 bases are TGTGCCAGCAGGCCGGGACTAGCGGAGCACAATGAGCAGTTCTTC. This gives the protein CASRPGLAEHNEQFF.

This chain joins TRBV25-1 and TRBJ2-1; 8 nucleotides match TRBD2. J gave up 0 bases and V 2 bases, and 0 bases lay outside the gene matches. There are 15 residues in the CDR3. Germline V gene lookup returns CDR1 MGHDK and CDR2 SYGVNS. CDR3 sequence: CASSESGGSYNEQFF. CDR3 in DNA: TGTGCCAGCAGTGAAAGCGGGGGCTCCTACAATGAGCAGTTCTTC.

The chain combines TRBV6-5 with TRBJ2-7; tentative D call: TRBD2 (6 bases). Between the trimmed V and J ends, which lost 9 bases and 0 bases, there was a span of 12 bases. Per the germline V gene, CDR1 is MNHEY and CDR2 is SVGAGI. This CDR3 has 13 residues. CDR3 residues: CASPGRDSYEQYV. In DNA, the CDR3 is TGTGCCAGTCCGGGGCGGGACTCCTACGAGCAGTACGTC.

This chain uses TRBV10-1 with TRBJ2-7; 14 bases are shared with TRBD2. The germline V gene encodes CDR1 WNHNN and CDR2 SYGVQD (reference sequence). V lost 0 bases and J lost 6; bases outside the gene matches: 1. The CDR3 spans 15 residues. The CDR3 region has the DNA TGCGCCAGCAGTGAGTCAGGACTAGCGGGAGGCGAGCAGTACGTC. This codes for CASSESGLAGGEQYV.

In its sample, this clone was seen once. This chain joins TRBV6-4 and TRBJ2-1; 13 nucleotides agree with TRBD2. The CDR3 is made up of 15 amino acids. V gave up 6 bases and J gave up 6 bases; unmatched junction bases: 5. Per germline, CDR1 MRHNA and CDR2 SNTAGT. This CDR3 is CASSGTSGTSNEQFF. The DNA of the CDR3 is TGTGCCAGCAGCGGGACTAGCGGGACCTCCAATGAGCAGTTCTTC.

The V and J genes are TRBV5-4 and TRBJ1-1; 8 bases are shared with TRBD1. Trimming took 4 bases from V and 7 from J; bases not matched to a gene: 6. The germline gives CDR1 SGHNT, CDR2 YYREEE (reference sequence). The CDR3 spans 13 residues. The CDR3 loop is CASSLGQGGEAFF. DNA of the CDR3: TGTGCCAGCAGCCTCGGACAGGGAGGTGAAGCTTTCTTT.

CDR3 amino acids: CASSLAGVSTDTQYF. CDR3 DNA sequence: TGTGCCAGCAGCTTGGCAGGGGTGAGCACAGATACGCAGTATTTT. This rearrangement joins TRBV11-3 to TRBJ2-3; D perhaps matches TRBD1 (6 bases). The CDR3 totals 15 residues. Germline assignment: CDR1 SGHNT and CDR2 YENEEA. Trimming left V 3 bases short and J 0 bases short, with 10 bases between.

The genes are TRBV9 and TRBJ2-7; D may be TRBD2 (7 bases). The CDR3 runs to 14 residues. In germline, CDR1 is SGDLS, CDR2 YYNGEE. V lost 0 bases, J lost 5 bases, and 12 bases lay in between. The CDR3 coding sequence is TGTGCCAGCAGCGTAGGATGGGGGGGCCACGAGCAGTACTTC. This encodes CASSVGWGGHEQYF.

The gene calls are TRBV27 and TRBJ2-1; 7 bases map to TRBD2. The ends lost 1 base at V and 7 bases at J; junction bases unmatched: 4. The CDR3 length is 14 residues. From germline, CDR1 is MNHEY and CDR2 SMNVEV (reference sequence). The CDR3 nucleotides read TGTGCCAGCAGTTTATGGCTCGGGGGGAATGAGCAGTTCTTC. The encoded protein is CASSLWLGGNEQFF.

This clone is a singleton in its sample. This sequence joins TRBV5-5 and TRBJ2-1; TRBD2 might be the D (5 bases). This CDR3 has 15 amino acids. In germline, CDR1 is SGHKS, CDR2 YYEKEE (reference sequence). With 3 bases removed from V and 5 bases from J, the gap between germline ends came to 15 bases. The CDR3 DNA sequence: TGTGCCAGCAGCTCGGTTCGGCTAGCTAACAATGAGCAGTTCTTC. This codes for CASSSVRLANNEQFF.

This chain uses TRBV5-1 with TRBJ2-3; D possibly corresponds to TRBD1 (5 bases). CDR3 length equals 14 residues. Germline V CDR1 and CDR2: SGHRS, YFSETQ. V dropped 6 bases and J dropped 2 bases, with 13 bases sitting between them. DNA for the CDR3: TGCGCCAGCAACACTTTGGGGCCCACAGATACGCAGTATTTT. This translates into CASNTLGPTDTQYF.